This T cell receptor (beta chain) was captured by sequencing in a study of T cells in localized non-small cell lung cancer. About this clone itself: The target antigen is unknown.

TCRdb's copy holds only in-frame clones and misses some; the assay was immunoSEQ multiplex PCR. This table holds 15,000 to 25,000 clones, around 90% found once. Whole-study results and caveats: The study detected a median roughly 56 of the top 100 tumor clones in adjacent lung.

The length of the CDR3 is 11 residues. Germline CDR1 MNHEY, CDR2 SMNVEV (reference sequence). V was pared by 2 bases and J by 6 bases, with 3 bases between. This receptor was obtained from a male donor older than 55 with stage I squamous cell lung carcinoma. V and J are TRBV27 and TRBJ2-3; D ambiguous. The sample in question was peripheral blood, obtained before any cancer treatment. The DNA for the CDR3 is TGTGCCAGCAGTTTAGGGGATACGCAGTATTTT. Amino acids: CASSLGDTQYF.